This TCR beta chain was obtained from a study of chronic HIV infection and antiretroviral therapy. This clonotype was seen only a few times. The CDR3 is 16 amino acids. V was cut by 6 bases and J by 5 bases, with 17 bases left in between. CDR1 is LGHNT and CDR2 is FRNRAP in the germline V gene. Each CDR3 protein is one row after TCRdb ran MiXCR on the 5' RACE reads. The sample shows more than 30,000 distinct CDR3 sequences, roughly 9.1% of them seen only once. This TCR was recovered from an adult who had HIV and had not received antiretroviral therapy, or was an uninfected healthy control (not recorded which). The sample taken for sequencing was peripheral blood. This chain joins TRBV12-5 and TRBJ1-6; D possibly corresponds to TRBD1 (5 bases). Here the CDR3 DNA reads TGTGCTAGTGGATCCCACGGAGGACATCATAATTCACCCCTCCACTTT. Translating it yields CASGSHGGHHNSPLHF.